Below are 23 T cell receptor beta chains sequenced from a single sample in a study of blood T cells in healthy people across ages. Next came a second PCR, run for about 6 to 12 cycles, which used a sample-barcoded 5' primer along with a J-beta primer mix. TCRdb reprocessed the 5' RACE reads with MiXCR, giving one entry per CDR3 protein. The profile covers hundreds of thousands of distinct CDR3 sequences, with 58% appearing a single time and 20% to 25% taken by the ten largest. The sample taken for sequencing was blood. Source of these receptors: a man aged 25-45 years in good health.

CDR3 amino acids: CASSGGTHGEQYF. The CDR3 coding sequence is TGTGCCAGCAGCGGGGGGACGCACGGGGAGCAGTACTTC. The chain links TRBV7-9 to TRBJ2-7, with a tentative D call TRBD2 (6 bases). CDR1 is SEHNR and CDR2 is FQNEAQ in the germline V gene (reference sequence). The V end was cut by 5 bases, the J end by 7 bases, with 15 bases between. There are 13 residues in the CDR3.

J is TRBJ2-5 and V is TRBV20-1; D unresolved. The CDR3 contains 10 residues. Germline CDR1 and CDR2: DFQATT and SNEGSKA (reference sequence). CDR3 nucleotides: TGCAGCGCAGTACAAGAGACCCAGTACTTC. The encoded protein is CSAVQETQYF.

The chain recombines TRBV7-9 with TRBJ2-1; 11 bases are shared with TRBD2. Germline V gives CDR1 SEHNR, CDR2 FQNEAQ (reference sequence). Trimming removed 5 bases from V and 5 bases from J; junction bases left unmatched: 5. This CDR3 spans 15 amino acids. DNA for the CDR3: TGTGCCAGCAGCGTTAGCGGGAGGGTTAACAATGAGCAGTTCTTC. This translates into CASSVSGRVNNEQFF.

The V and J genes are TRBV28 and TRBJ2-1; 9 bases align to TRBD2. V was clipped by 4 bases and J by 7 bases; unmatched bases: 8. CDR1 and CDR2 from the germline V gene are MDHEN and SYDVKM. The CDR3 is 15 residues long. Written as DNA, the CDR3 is TGTGCCAGCAGTTCTAGCGGGACTGCGAGGAATGAGCAGTTCTTC. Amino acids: CASSSSGTARNEQFF.

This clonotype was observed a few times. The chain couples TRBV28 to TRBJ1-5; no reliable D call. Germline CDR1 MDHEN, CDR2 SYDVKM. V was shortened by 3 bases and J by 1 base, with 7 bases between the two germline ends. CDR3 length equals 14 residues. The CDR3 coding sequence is TGTGCCAGCAGTTTGGGCCAGAGCAATCAGCCCCAGCATTTT. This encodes CASSLGQSNQPQHF.

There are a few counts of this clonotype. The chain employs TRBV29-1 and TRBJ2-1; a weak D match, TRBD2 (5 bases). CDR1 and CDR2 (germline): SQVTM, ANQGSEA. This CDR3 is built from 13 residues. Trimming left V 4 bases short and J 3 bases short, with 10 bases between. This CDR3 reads CSVALANYNEQFF. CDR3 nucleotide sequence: TGCAGCGTTGCCCTAGCAAACTACAATGAGCAGTTCTTC.

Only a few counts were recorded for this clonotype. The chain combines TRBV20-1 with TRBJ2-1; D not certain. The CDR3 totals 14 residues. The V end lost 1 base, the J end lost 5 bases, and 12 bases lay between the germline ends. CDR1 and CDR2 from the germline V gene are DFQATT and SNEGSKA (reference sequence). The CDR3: CSARVETSNNEQFF. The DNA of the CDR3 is TGCAGTGCTAGAGTCGAGACTTCAAACAATGAGCAGTTCTTC.

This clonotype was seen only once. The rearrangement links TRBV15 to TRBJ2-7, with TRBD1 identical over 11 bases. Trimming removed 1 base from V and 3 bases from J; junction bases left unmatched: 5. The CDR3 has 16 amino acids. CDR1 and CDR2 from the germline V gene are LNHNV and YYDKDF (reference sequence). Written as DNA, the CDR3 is TGTGCCACCAGCAGAGGTTGGACAGGGGGCTTCTACGAGCAGTACTTC. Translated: CATSRGWTGGFYEQYF.

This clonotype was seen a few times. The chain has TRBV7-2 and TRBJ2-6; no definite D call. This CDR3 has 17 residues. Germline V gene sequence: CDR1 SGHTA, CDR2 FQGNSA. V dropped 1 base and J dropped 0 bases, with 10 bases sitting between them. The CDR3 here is CASSLVGPGSGANVLTF. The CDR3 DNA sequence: TGTGCCAGCAGCTTAGTCGGGCCCGGCTCTGGGGCCAACGTCCTGACTTTC.

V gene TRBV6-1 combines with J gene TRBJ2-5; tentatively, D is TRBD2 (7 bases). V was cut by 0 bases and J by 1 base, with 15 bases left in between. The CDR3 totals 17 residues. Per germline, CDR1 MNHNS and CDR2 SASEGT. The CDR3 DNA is TGTGCCAGCAGTGAAGCGCTTTTGGGGGGGCTCCAAGAGACCCAGTACTTC. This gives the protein CASSEALLGGLQETQYF.

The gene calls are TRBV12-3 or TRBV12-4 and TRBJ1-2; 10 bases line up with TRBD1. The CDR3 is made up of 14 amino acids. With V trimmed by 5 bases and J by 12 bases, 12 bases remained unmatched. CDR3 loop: CASSTPTGGCSDTF. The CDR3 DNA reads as TGTGCCAGCAGTACCCCGACAGGGGGCTGTTCAGACACCTTC.

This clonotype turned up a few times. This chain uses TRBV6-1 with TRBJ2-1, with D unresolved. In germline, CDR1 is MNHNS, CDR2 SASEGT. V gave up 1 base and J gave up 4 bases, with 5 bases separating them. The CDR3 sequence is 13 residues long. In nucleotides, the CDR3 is TGTGCCAGCAGTGAAGGCGGTTACAATGAGCAGTTCTTC. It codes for CASSEGGYNEQFF.

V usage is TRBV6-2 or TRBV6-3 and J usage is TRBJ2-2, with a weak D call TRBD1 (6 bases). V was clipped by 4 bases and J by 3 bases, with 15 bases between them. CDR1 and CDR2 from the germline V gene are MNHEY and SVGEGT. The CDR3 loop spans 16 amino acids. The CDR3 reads CASSWDMTGYTGELFF. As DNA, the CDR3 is TGTGCCAGCAGTTGGGACATGACAGGTTACACCGGGGAGCTGTTTTTT.

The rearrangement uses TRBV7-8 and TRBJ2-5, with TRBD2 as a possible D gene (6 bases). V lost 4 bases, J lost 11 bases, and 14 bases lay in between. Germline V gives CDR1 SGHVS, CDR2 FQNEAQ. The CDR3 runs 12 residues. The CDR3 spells CASSYGEDEQYF. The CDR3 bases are TGTGCCAGCAGCTACGGGGAGGATGAGCAGTACTTC. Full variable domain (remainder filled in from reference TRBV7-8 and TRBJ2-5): GAGVSQSPRYKVAKRGQDVALRCDPISGHVSLFWYQQALGQGPEFLTYFQNEAQLDKSGLPSDRFFAERPEGSVSTLKIQRTQQEDSAVYLCASSYGEDEQYFGPGTRLLVL.

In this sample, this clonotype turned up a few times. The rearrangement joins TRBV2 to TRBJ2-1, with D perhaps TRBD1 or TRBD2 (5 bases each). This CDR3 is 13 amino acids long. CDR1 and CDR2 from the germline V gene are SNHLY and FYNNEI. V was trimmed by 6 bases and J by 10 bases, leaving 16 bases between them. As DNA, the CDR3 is TGTGCCAGCAGAGCGGATCTAGGACACGAGCAGTTCTTC. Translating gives CASRADLGHEQFF.

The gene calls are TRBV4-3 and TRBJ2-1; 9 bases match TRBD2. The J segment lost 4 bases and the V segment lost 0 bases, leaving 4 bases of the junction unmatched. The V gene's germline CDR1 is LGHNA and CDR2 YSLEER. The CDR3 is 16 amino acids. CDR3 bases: TGCGCCAGCAGCCAAGATCTAGCGGGATTATACAATGAGCAGTTCTTC. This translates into CASSQDLAGLYNEQFF.

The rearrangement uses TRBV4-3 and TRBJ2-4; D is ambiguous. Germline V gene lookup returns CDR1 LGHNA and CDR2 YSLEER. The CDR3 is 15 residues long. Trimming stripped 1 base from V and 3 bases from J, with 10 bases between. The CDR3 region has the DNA TGCGCCAGCAGCCAAGGACGGGCAGGCAAAAACATTCAGTACTTC. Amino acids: CASSQGRAGKNIQYF.

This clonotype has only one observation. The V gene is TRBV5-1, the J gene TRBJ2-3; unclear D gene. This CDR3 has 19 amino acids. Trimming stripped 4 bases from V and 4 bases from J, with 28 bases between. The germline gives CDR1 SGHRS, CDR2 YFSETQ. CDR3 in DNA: TGCGCCAGCAGCCCCTCTTCCGGCCCCAGTGGAACCCGCGCAGATACGCAGTATTTT. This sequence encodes CASSPSSGPSGTRADTQYF.

CDR3 protein: CATGTPETQYF. The CDR3 DNA follows: TGTGCCACCGGGACACCAGAGACCCAGTACTTC. The chain has TRBV10-3 and TRBJ2-5, with D possibly being TRBD1 (6 bases). The germline V gene encodes CDR1 ENHRY and CDR2 SYGVKD. The CDR3 runs to 11 residues. Trimming removed 10 bases at V and 4 bases at J, with 10 bases between.

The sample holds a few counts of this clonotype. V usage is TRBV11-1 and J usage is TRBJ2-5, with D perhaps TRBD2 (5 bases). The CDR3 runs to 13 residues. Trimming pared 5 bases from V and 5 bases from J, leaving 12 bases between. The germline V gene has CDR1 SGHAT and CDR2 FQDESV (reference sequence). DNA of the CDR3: TGTGCCAGCAGCCGACGTAGCGTCGAGACCCAGTACTTC. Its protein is CASSRRSVETQYF.

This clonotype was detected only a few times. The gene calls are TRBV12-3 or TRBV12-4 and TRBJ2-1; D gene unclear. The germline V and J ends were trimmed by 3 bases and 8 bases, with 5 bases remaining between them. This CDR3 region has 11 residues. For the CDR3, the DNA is TGTGCCAGCAGTTTTTACTATGAGCAGTTCTTC. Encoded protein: CASSFYYEQFF.

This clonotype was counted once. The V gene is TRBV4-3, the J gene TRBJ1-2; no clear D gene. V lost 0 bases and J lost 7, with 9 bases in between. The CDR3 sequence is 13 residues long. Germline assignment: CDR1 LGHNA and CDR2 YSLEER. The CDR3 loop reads CASSQEEGSGYTF. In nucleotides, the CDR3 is TGCGCCAGCAGCCAAGAAGAGGGTAGTGGCTACACCTTC.

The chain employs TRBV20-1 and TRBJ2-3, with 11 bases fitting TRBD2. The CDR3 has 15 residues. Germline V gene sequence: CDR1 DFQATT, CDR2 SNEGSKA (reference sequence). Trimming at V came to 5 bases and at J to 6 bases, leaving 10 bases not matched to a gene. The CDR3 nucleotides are TGCAGTGCTCCCCCTCTAGCGGGAGGAAAGGATACGCAGTATTTT. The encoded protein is CSAPPLAGGKDTQYF.